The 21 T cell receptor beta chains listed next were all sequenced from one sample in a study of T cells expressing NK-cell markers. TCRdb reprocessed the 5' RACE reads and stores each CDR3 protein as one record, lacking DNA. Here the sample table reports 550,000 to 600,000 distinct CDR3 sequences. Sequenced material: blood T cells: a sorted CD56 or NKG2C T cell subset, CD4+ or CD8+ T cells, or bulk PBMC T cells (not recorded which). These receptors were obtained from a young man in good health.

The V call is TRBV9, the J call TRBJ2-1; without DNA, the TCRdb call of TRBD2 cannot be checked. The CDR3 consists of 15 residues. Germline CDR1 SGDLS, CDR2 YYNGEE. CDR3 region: CASSVSTGGYNEQFF.

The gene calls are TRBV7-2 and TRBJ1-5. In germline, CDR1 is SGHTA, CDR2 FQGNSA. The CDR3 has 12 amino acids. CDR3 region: CASSLVGRPQHF.

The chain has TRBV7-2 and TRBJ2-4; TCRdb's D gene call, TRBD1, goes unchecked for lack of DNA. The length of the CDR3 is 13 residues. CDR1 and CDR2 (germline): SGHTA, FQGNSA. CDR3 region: CASSLWGGDIQYF.

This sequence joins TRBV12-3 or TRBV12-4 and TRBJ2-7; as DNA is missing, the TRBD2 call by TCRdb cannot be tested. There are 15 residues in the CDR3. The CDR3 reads CASSPRGTRIHEQYF.

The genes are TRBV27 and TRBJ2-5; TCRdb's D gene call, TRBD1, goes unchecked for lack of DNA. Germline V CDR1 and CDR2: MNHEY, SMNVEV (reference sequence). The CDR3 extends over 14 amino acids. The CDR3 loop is CASSRTGGMETQYF.

CDR3 sequence reads: CASSHRRDTQYF. The chain uses TRBV4-1 and TRBJ2-3. Germline CDR1 and CDR2: MGHRA and YSYEKL. The CDR3 loop spans 12 amino acids.

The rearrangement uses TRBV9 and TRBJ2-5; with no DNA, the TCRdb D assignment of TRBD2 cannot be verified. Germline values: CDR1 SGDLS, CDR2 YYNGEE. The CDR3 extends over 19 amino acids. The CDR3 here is CASSVAGAGADWRGETQYF.

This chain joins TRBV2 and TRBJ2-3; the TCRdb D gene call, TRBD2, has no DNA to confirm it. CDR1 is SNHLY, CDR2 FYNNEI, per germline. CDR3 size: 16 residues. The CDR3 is CASSLPSGRAPDTQYF.

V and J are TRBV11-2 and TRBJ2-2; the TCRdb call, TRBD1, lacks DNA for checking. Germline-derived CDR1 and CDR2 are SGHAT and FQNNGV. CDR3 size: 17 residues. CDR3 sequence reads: CASSLERGREDTGELFF.

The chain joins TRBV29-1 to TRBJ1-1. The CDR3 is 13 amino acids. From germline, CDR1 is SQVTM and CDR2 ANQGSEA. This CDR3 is CSPKHLVNTEAFF.

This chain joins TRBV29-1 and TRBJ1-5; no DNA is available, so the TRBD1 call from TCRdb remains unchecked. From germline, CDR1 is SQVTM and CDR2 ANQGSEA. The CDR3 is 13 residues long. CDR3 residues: CSVVPDGGSPQHF.

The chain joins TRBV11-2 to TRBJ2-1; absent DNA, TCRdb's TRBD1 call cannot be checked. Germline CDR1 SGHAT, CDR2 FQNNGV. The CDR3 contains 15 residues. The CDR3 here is CASSLGYREYNEQFF.

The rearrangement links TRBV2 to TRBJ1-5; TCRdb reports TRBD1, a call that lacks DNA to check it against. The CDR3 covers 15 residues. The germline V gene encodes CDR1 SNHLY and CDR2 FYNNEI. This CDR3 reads CASSEGTGYNQPQHF.

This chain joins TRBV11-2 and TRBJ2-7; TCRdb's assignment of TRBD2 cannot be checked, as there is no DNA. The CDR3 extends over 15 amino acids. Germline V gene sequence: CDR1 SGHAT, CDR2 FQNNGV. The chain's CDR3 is CASSLAPGGDYEQYF.

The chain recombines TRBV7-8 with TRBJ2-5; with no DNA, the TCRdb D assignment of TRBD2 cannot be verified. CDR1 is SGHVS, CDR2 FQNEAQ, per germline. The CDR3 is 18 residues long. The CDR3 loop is CASSSLGLAGRSQETQYF.

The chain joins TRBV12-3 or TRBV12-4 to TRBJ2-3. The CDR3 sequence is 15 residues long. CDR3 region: CASSLWEKGTDTQYF.

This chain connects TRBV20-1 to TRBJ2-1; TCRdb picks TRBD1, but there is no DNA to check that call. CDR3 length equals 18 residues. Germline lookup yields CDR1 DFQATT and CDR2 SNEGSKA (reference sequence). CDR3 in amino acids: CSAEPGGPLAVIYNEQFF.

CDR3 loop: CASISPDGSEIF. The chain is built from TRBV7-9 and TRBJ2-1. Per germline, CDR1 SEHNR and CDR2 FQNEAQ (reference sequence). The CDR3 runs to 12 residues.

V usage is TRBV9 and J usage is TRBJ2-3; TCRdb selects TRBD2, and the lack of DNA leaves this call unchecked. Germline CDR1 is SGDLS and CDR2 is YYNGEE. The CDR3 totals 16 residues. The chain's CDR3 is CASSVAGTSGTDTQYF.

CDR3 protein: CASSLMGLGDNEQFF. V and J are TRBV5-1 and TRBJ2-1; TCRdb outputs TRBD2, but without DNA this stays unchecked. The CDR3 contains 15 residues. Germline V lookup: CDR1 SGHRS, CDR2 YFSETQ. Combining the CDR3 with reference TRBV5-1 and TRBJ2-1 gives the whole variable domain KAGVTQTPRYLIKTRGQQVTLSCSPISGHRSVSWYQQTPGQGLQFLFEYFSETQRNKGNFPGRFSGRQFSNSRSEMNVSTLELGDSALYLCASSLMGLGDNEQFFGPGTRLTVL.

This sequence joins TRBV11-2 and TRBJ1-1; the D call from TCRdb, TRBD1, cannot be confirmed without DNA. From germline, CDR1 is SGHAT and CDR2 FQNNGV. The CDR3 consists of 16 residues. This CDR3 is CASSLEGVQGSAEAFF.